The subject of this entry is one T cell receptor (beta chain). At one boundary the junction diverges from the germline segment, which might be a read error. The CDR3 consists of 14 residues. Germline CDR1 is GTSNPN and CDR2 is SVGIG (reference sequence). Only in-frame clones appear in the TCRdb table, and some are missing; sequencing was by immunoSEQ multiplex PCR. The table has about 100,000 clones, around four fifths seen once; the top ten hold approximately 20%. This record comes from a study of control samples from healthy donors and cancer patients. Sequenced material: blood. The origin of this receptor is a man aged 25 to 40 in good health. V usage is TRBV30 and J usage is TRBJ2-2; D may be TRBD2 (6 bases). DNA for the CDR3: TGTGCCTGGGGTGTAAGGGGTGTGGGACTGCAGCTGTTTTTT. Its protein is CAWGVRGVGLQLFF.